Shown below are 20 T cell receptor beta chains from a single sample sequenced in a study of shared clonotypes between healthy human individuals. The protocol was immunoSEQ multiplex PCR, while the TCRdb copy is restricted to in-frame clones and leaves out a portion. The sample has around 1,100,000 clones, approximately 80% seen once; the top ten hold roughly 0.82%. Sequencing used memory CD4+ T cells from PBMCs. Specified subset: CD45RA-negative fraction. These receptor sequences come from a man aged 18 to 30 in good health. Some clones in this sample may be carry-over from other donors' samples.

This chain links TRBV2 with TRBJ1-4, with a tentative D call TRBD1 (6 bases). Trimming shortened V by 8 bases and J by 4 bases, and 14 bases separated the two germline ends. The CDR3 contains 14 residues. Germline V lookup: CDR1 SNHLY, CDR2 FYNNEI. The CDR3 DNA follows: TGTGCCAGCCTGTTCGGACAGAATAATGAAAAACTGTTTTTT. Protein product: CASLFGQNNEKLFF.

This rearrangement joins TRBV6-1 to TRBJ2-1, with 13 bases fitting TRBD2. The trim removed 1 base at V and 6 bases at J, leaving 3 bases unmatched. The CDR3 consists of 16 residues. In germline, CDR1 is MNHNS, CDR2 SASEGT. Written as DNA, the CDR3 is TGTGCCAGCAGTGAAGTCGGACTAGCGGGAGTCAATGAGCAGTTCTTC. Residues: CASSEVGLAGVNEQFF.

A remark on this clone: This CDR3 is also generated by other DNA sequences in the sample. The chain carries TRBV9 and TRBJ2-5; no clear D gene. The CDR3 is 14 amino acids. Germline-derived CDR1 and CDR2 are SGDLS and YYNGEE. V lost 0 bases, J lost 0 bases, and 6 bases lay in between. CDR3: CASSVASNQETQYF. CDR3 in DNA: TGTGCCAGCAGCGTAGCTAGTAACCAAGAGACCCAGTACTTC. The variable domain in full, with the rest retrieved from reference TRBV9 and TRBJ2-5, is DSGVTQTPKHLITATGQRVTLRCSPRSGDLSVYWYQQSLDQGLQFLIQYYNGEERAKGNILERFSAQQFPDLHSELNLSSLELGDSALYFCASSVASNQETQYFGPGTRLLVL.

This sequence joins TRBV18 and TRBJ1-3; 7 bases agree with TRBD1. The junction had 9 bases not matched to a gene; V was cut back by 4 bases and J by 0 bases. The CDR3 is 17 residues long. Per the germline V gene, CDR1 is KGHSH and CDR2 is LQKENI. CDR3: CASSQYTGASSGNTIYF. In DNA form, the CDR3 reads TGTGCCAGCTCACAATACACAGGGGCCTCCTCTGGAAACACCATATATTTT.

The rearrangement joins TRBV21-1 to TRBJ1-2; TRBD1, the D gene given by the table, was not confirmed from the DNA. TRBV21-1 is a listed pseudogene. This CDR3 region has 18 residues. The CDR3 nucleotides are TGTGCCCGCGAAGTTAAAGGGACAGGGGGCGAGGTCGCCTATGGCTACACCTTC. It is translated as CAREVKGTGGEVAYGYTF.

In nucleotides, the CDR3 is TGTGCCGCATCTGGGAAGGAATACAATGAGCAGTTCTTC. Translating gives CAASGKEYNEQFF. The chain links TRBV6-6 to TRBJ2-1; D remains ambiguous. Germline CDR1 is MNHNY and CDR2 is SVGAGI (reference sequence). The germline V and J ends were trimmed by 11 bases and 4 bases, with 15 bases remaining between them. The CDR3 has 13 amino acids.

The chain is built from TRBV5-1 and TRBJ2-1, with 7 bases lining up with TRBD1. With V trimmed by 1 base and J by 12 bases, 7 bases remained unmatched. CDR1 SGHRS and CDR2 YFSETQ come from the germline V gene. The CDR3 is 13 amino acids. The CDR3 loop reads CASSLQATGRQFF. In DNA form, the CDR3 reads TGCGCCAGCAGCTTGCAAGCGACAGGGCGGCAGTTCTTC. The entire variable domain, with the rest obtained from reference TRBV5-1 and TRBJ2-1, is as follows: KAGVTQTPRYLIKTRGQQVTLSCSPISGHRSVSWYQQTPGQGLQFLFEYFSETQRNKGNFPGRFSGRQFSNSRSEMNVSTLELGDSALYLCASSLQATGRQFFGPGTRLTVL.

The CDR3 DNA is TGTGCCAGCAGTGAGTCACAGGGGCGAGAGACCCAGTACTTC. Residues: CASSESQGRETQYF. The rearrangement joins TRBV2 to TRBJ2-5; 7 bases map to TRBD1. CDR3 length: 14 residues. Germline CDR1 is SNHLY and CDR2 is FYNNEI. V was pared by 3 bases and J by 4 bases, with 5 bases of the junction left unmatched.

The chain carries TRBV7-2 and TRBJ2-1; 7 bases match TRBD2. This CDR3 region has 16 residues. Per germline, CDR1 SGHTA and CDR2 FQGNSA. With V trimmed by 5 bases and J by 0 bases, 7 bases remained unmatched. The CDR3 region has the DNA TGTGCCAGCAGCAAAAGCAGGACTAGCTCCTACAATGAGCAGTTCTTC. It yields the protein CASSKSRTSSYNEQFF. Full variable domain (rest looked up from reference TRBV7-2 and TRBJ2-1): GAGVSQSPSNKVTEKGKDVELRCDPISGHTALYWYRQSLGQGLEFLIYFQGNSAPDKSGLPSDRFSAERTGGSVSTLTIQRTQQEDSAVYLCASSKSRTSSYNEQFFGPGTRLTVL.

The V call is TRBV18, the J call TRBJ2-7; 10 nucleotides align to TRBD2. The V and J ends lost 4 bases and 2 bases, in that order; junction bases with no gene match: 5. Germline assignment: CDR1 KGHSH and CDR2 LQKENI. This CDR3 is 15 amino acids long. CDR3 in amino acids: CASSQASGSTYEQYF. The CDR3 coding sequence is TGTGCCAGCTCACAGGCTAGCGGGAGTACCTACGAGCAGTACTTC.

This sequence joins TRBV21-1 and TRBJ2-5; the listed D gene, TRBD1, was not tested against the DNA. The J call may be mistaken, given a closer DNA end match to TRBJ2-7. TRBV21-1 represents a pseudogene. The length of the CDR3 is 19 residues. The DNA of the CDR3 is TGTGCCAGCAGCAAAGAGAAAAGGTCCCCGAGACAGGGGCCCTACGAGCAGTACTTC. Protein product: CASSKEKRSPRQGPYEQYF.

This clone was seen only a few times. Compared with germline, one end of the junction differs, possibly owing to a read error. This chain connects TRBV7-2 to TRBJ2-1; 8 bases match TRBD2. The CDR3 sequence is 13 residues long. Looked up from germline, CDR1 is SGHTA and CDR2 is FQGNSA. DNA of the CDR3: TGCTCGGGGACGGGAGGGCCTCTGAATGAGCAGTTCTTC. Its translation is CSGTGGPLNEQFF.

The rearrangement links TRBV2 to TRBJ2-7, with 9 nucleotides matching TRBD2. The CDR3 runs 15 residues. The V and J ends lost 4 bases and 6 bases, in that order; junction bases with no gene match: 10. The germline CDR1 and CDR2 sequences are SNHLY and FYNNEI. The CDR3 DNA reads as TGTGCCAGCAGTGTTACAGCGGGAGGTGAGACCGAGCAGTACTTC. Amino acid sequence: CASSVTAGGETEQYF.

This sequence joins TRBV19 and TRBJ1-5; no reliable D call. V was shortened by 3 bases and J by 2 bases, with 14 bases between the two germline ends. The V gene's germline CDR1 is LNHDA and CDR2 SQIVND (reference sequence). The CDR3 extends over 16 amino acids. CDR3 in DNA: TGTGCCAGTAGTATCCTCCCGGGGTATGGCAATCAGCCCCAGCATTTT. Protein sequence: CASSILPGYGNQPQHF.

The rearrangement links TRBV28 to TRBJ1-5; D is unclear. The V gene lost 3 bases and the J gene lost 0 bases, with 6 bases spanning the gap. CDR1 and CDR2 from the germline V gene are MDHEN and SYDVKM. This CDR3 is 14 amino acids long. In DNA, the CDR3 is TGTGCCAGCAGTTTCCTGAATAGCAATCAGCCCCAGCATTTT. Encoded protein: CASSFLNSNQPQHF.

This clone has a handful of counts. V and J are TRBV6-1 and TRBJ1-5; 9 bases map to TRBD1. Germline V gene data show CDR1 as MNHNS and CDR2 as SASEGT. The J segment lost 9 bases and the V segment lost 3 bases, leaving 6 bases of the junction unmatched. CDR3 length equals 14 residues. CDR3 nucleotides: TGTGCCAGCAGTGAGGCCACAGGGGGCACGCCCCAGCATTTT. This sequence encodes CASSEATGGTPQHF.

J is TRBJ2-1 and V is TRBV6-1; 14 bases align to TRBD2. The CDR3 has 19 amino acids. V was pared by 3 bases and J by 1 base, with 8 bases of the junction left unmatched. Germline CDR1 is MNHNS and CDR2 is SASEGT. CDR3 sequence reads: CASSDLQGTSGRSYNEQFF. In DNA form, the CDR3 reads TGTGCCAGCAGTGACCTCCAGGGGACTAGCGGGAGATCCTACAATGAGCAGTTCTTC.

The chain employs TRBV28 and TRBJ1-2, with D possibly being TRBD1 (5 bases). The CDR3 contains 14 residues. The germline gives CDR1 MDHEN, CDR2 SYDVKM. Trimming stripped 4 bases from V and 4 bases from J, with 13 bases between. The CDR3 reads CASSSLSTVYGYTF. In DNA, the CDR3 is TGTGCCAGCAGTTCGCTCTCGACAGTCTATGGCTACACCTTC.

For this clone: The junction departs from germline at one end; a sequencing error may be responsible. The chain joins TRBV7-2 to TRBJ1-2, with D hard to call. This CDR3 has 13 residues. Germline values: CDR1 SGHTA, CDR2 FQGNSA. The chain's CDR3 is CASSSRTGNGYTF. CDR3 nucleotides: TGTGCCAGTAGCTCTCGGACGGGGAATGGCTACACCTTC. Looking up the rest from reference TRBV7-2 and TRBJ1-2 gives the full variable domain: GAGVSQSPSNKVTEKGKDVELRCDPISGHTALYWYRQSLGQGLEFLIYFQGNSAPDKSGLPSDRFSAERTGGSVSTLTIQRTQQEDSAVYLCASSSRTGNGYTFGSGTRLTVV.

This clone was picked up a small number of times. The chain combines TRBV10-1 with TRBJ1-3; possibly TRBD1 for D (5 bases). Germline V gene data show CDR1 as WNHNN and CDR2 as SYGVQD (reference sequence). The CDR3 extends over 13 amino acids. Deletions cut 11 bases from V and 3 bases from J, with 14 bases between. CDR3 sequence reads: CASEGRVGNTIYF. CDR3 coding DNA: TGCGCCTCCGAGGGGAGGGTTGGAAACACCATATATTTT.